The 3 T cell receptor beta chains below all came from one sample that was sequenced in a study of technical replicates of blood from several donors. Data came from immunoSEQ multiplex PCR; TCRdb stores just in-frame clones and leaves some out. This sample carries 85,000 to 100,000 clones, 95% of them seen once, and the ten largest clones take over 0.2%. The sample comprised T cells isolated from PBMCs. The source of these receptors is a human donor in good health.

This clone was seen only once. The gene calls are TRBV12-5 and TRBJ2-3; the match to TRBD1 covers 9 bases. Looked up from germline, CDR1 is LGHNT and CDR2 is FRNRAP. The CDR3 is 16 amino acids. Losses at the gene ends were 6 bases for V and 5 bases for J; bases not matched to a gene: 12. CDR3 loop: CASGPLRTGDEDTQYF. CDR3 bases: TGTGCTAGTGGCCCTCTCAGGACAGGGGATGAAGATACGCAGTATTTT.

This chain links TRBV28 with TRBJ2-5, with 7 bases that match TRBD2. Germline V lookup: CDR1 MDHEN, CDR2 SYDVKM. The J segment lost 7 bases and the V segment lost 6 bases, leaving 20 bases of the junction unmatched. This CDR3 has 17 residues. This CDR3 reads CASSLSSGFLGSGTQYF. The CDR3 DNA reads TGTGCCAGCAGCTTAAGTAGCGGGTTCCTTGGAAGTGGGACCCAGTACTTC. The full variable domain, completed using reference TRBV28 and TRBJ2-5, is DVKVTQSSRYLVKRTGEKVFLECVQDMDHENMFWYRQDPGLGLRLIYFSYDVKMKEKGDIPEGYSVSREKKERFSLILESASTNQTSMYLCASSLSSGFLGSGTQYFGPGTRLLVL.

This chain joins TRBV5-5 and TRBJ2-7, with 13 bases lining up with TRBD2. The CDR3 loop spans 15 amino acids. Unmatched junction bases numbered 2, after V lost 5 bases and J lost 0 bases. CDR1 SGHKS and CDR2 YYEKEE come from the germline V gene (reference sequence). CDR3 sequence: CASRRLAGGSYEQYF. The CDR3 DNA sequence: TGTGCCAGCAGGCGACTAGCGGGAGGCTCCTACGAGCAGTACTTC.